These 24 T cell receptor beta chains originate from one sample sequenced in a study of cytomegalovirus exposure and HLA in healthy donors. Both 60 Vbeta primers and 13 Jbeta primers went into the PCR. The protocol was immunoSEQ multiplex PCR, while the TCRdb copy is restricted to in-frame clones and leaves out a portion. The table has 170,000 or so clones, roughly 80% seen once. The sample was PBMCs. Every receptor here comes from a man aged 35 to 55 in good health and CMV-seronegative.

The chain links TRBV2 to TRBJ1-6; D possibly corresponds to TRBD1 (6 bases). The CDR3 covers 17 residues. Trimming shortened V by 4 bases and J by 2 bases, and 15 bases separated the two germline ends. Germline CDR1 is SNHLY and CDR2 is FYNNEI. CDR3 region: CASSAAGAETYNSPLHF. The CDR3 nucleotides are TGTGCCAGCAGTGCGGCAGGGGCGGAAACCTATAATTCACCCCTCCACTTT.

In this sample, this clone turned up a few times. The chain joins TRBV5-1 to TRBJ1-3, with D possibly being TRBD1 (6 bases). This CDR3 is 14 amino acids long. Trimming left V 0 bases short and J 8 bases short, with 12 bases between. Germline values: CDR1 SGHRS, CDR2 YFSETQ. The CDR3 region is CASSLAGHQDTIYF. As DNA, the CDR3 is TGCGCCAGCAGCTTGGCGGGACATCAAGACACCATATATTTT.

The rearrangement joins TRBV7-2 to TRBJ1-5, with D possibly matching TRBD1 (5 bases). In germline, CDR1 is SGHTA, CDR2 FQGNSA. V was shortened by 3 bases and J by 9 bases, with 9 bases between the two germline ends. The CDR3 loop spans 12 amino acids. The CDR3 bases are TGTGCCAGCAGCTTTATGGGGGGGCCCCAGCATTTT. This codes for CASSFMGGPQHF.

The chain is built from TRBV27 and TRBJ1-5; perhaps TRBD1 as D (5 bases). V was pared by 5 bases and J by 0 bases, with 8 bases between. This CDR3 spans 14 amino acids. From germline, CDR1 is MNHEY and CDR2 SMNVEV (reference sequence). The DNA for the CDR3 is TGTGCCAGCAGTCGCGACAGTAGCAATCAGCCCCAGCATTTT. It yields the protein CASSRDSSNQPQHF.

This clone was seen only a few times. This chain joins TRBV15 and TRBJ2-7; 10 positions match TRBD2. The V segment lost 0 bases and the J segment 2 bases; nucleotides outside the gene matches: 10. The CDR3 spans 18 residues. The germline V gene has CDR1 LNHNV and CDR2 YYDKDF (reference sequence). CDR3 protein: CATSRDSPRLAGAYEQYF. The CDR3 bases are TGTGCCACCAGCAGAGATTCGCCGAGGCTAGCGGGGGCCTACGAGCAGTACTTC.

The chain has TRBV10-2 and TRBJ2-4; 13 nucleotides align to TRBD2. V was pared by 7 bases and J by 1 base, with 4 bases of the junction left unmatched. Germline V gene lookup returns CDR1 WSHSY and CDR2 SAAADI. There are 16 residues in the CDR3. The CDR3 spells CASTLLAGGAKNIQYF. The CDR3 bases are TGCGCCAGCACCCTACTAGCGGGGGGGGCCAAAAACATTCAGTACTTC.

The chain is built from TRBV4-3 and TRBJ1-1, with TRBD1 matching 10 bases. The CDR3 runs 16 residues. Germline V lookup: CDR1 LGHNA, CDR2 YSLEER. With V trimmed by 1 base and J by 5 bases, 7 bases remained unmatched. The CDR3 is CASSQGRDRGGTEAFF. CDR3 DNA: TGCGCCAGCAGCCAAGGACGGGACAGGGGTGGGACTGAAGCTTTCTTT.

The J gene is TRBJ1-2, the V gene TRBV18, with D tentatively TRBD1 (5 bases). Trimming cost V 2 bases and J 4 bases, with 11 bases left between them. The V gene's germline CDR1 is KGHSH and CDR2 LQKENI. This CDR3 spans 14 amino acids. As DNA, the CDR3 is TGTGCCAGCTCACCAGCTGGGGCTGGCTATGGCTACACCTTC. It yields the protein CASSPAGAGYGYTF.

Details on this clone: One end of the junction fails to match germline, which may point to a read error. The gene calls are TRBV18 and TRBJ1-3; 8 bases are a match to TRBD1. Germline-derived CDR1 and CDR2 are KGHSH and LQKENI. The CDR3 consists of 12 residues. CDR3 coding DNA: TGTGCCAGCTCACCTCCGGGACAGGCTTGGCATTTT. Its protein product is CASSPPGQAWHF.

The chain links TRBV6-5 to TRBJ1-2; 7 positions agree with TRBD1. This CDR3 comprises 14 residues. Germline V gene data show CDR1 as MNHEY and CDR2 as SVGAGI. The V gene end was trimmed by 10 bases and the J gene end by 4 bases; junction bases not matched to a gene: 12. The CDR3: CATRLAGGIYGYTF. CDR3 in DNA: TGTGCCACCCGCCTTGCAGGGGGTATCTATGGCTACACCTTC.

This chain uses TRBV18 with TRBJ2-2; 10 positions match TRBD2. CDR1 KGHSH and CDR2 LQKENI come from the germline V gene. The CDR3 consists of 15 residues. The V segment lost 6 bases and the J segment 2 bases; nucleotides outside the gene matches: 3. The CDR3 sequence: CASSGLADNTGELFF. CDR3 DNA: TGTGCCAGCTCCGGACTAGCGGATAACACCGGGGAGCTGTTTTTT.

The CDR3 is CATSRDKPLEQYF. The CDR3 DNA is TGTGCCACCAGCAGAGATAAGCCGTTGGAGCAGTACTTC. J is TRBJ2-7 and V is TRBV15; D is uncertain. From germline, CDR1 is LNHNV and CDR2 YYDKDF (reference sequence). The CDR3 loop spans 13 amino acids. V was trimmed by 0 bases and J by 7 bases, leaving 10 bases between them.

V is TRBV19 and J is TRBJ1-5; 7 bases are a match to TRBD1. This CDR3 contains 15 residues. Germline values: CDR1 LNHDA, CDR2 SQIVND (reference sequence). J gave up 3 bases and V 3 bases, and 5 bases lay outside the gene matches. The CDR3: CASSISDRYNQPQHF. The DNA for the CDR3 is TGTGCCAGTAGTATCTCGGACAGGTACAATCAGCCCCAGCATTTT. Using reference TRBV19 and TRBJ1-5 for the parts outside the CDR3, the full variable domain is DGGITQSPKYLFRKEGQNVTLSCEQNLNHDAMYWYRQDPGQGLRLIYYSQIVNDFQKGDIAEGYSVSREKKESFPLTVTSAQKNPTAFYLCASSISDRYNQPQHFGDGTRLSIL.

V and J are TRBV5-1 and TRBJ2-3, with 7 bases identical to TRBD1. From germline, CDR1 is SGHRS and CDR2 YFSETQ. This CDR3 has 14 residues. V lost 3 bases, J lost 3 bases, and 4 bases stayed unmatched. CDR3 sequence: CASSSEQGTDTQYF. CDR3 nucleotides: TGCGCCAGCAGCTCCGAACAGGGGACAGATACGCAGTATTTT. Using reference TRBV5-1 and TRBJ2-3 for the parts outside the CDR3, the full variable domain is KAGVTQTPRYLIKTRGQQVTLSCSPISGHRSVSWYQQTPGQGLQFLFEYFSETQRNKGNFPGRFSGRQFSNSRSEMNVSTLELGDSALYLCASSSEQGTDTQYFGPGTRLTVL.

This rearrangement joins TRBV5-4 to TRBJ2-5; maybe TRBD1 (5 bases). Between the trimmed V and J ends, which lost 1 base and 0 bases, there was a span of 7 bases. The CDR3 is 14 amino acids. From germline, CDR1 is SGHNT and CDR2 YYREEE (reference sequence). The CDR3 DNA sequence: TGTGCCAGCAGCTTGTCAGGGTACCAAGAGACCCAGTACTTC. It specifies CASSLSGYQETQYF.

This clone was counted a single time. The chain joins TRBV5-4 to TRBJ2-3; 9 nucleotides align to TRBD2. Germline-derived CDR1 and CDR2 are SGHNT and YYREEE (reference sequence). CDR3 length: 17 amino acids. V shed 2 bases, J shed 6 bases, and the junction held 13 bases outside the gene matches. The CDR3 reads CASSFQERGAAGDTQYF. The CDR3 DNA reads as TGTGCCAGCAGCTTTCAGGAGCGGGGGGCCGCGGGGGATACGCAGTATTTT.

The CDR3 DNA reads TGCGCCAGCAGCCCTGACACCGGGGAGCTGTTTTTT. Translated: CASSPDTGELFF. The V call is TRBV4-1, the J call TRBJ2-2, with no clear D. The germline V and J ends were trimmed by 4 bases and 3 bases, with 3 bases remaining between them. The CDR3 runs to 12 residues. Germline CDR1 is MGHRA and CDR2 is YSYEKL.

This sequence joins TRBV7-9 and TRBJ1-2; 7 positions agree with TRBD1. The V gene end was trimmed by 4 bases and the J gene end by 3 bases; junction bases not matched to a gene: 5. This CDR3 is 14 amino acids long. Germline V gives CDR1 SEHNR, CDR2 FQNEAQ (reference sequence). CDR3 sequence reads: CASSSQQGYYGYTF. The CDR3 nucleotides are TGTGCCAGCAGCTCCCAACAGGGGTACTATGGCTACACCTTC. Full variable domain (missing parts from reference TRBV7-9 and TRBJ1-2): DTGVSQNPRHKITKRGQNVTFRCDPISEHNRLYWYRQTLGQGPEFLTYFQNEAQLEKSRLLSDRFSAERPKGSFSTLEIQRTEQGDSAMYLCASSSQQGYYGYTFGSGTRLTVV.

The V and J genes are TRBV27 and TRBJ2-3; 7 positions agree with TRBD2. The V gene end was trimmed by 3 bases and the J gene end by 0 bases; junction bases not matched to a gene: 3. The CDR3 extends over 15 amino acids. Germline V gene lookup returns CDR1 MNHEY and CDR2 SMNVEV (reference sequence). CDR3 in DNA: TGTGCCAGCAGTTTTCAAGCGGGGAGCACAGATACGCAGTATTTT. As protein: CASSFQAGSTDTQYF.

This chain connects TRBV11-2 to TRBJ1-2; a possible D gene is TRBD1 (6 bases). Germline assignment: CDR1 SGHAT and CDR2 FQNNGV. This CDR3 is 14 amino acids long. V lost 5 bases and J 7 bases, leaving 17 bases between the germline ends. CDR3 sequence: CASSQRGGGGGYTF. The CDR3 DNA sequence: TGTGCCAGCAGCCAACGCGGGGGGGGCGGTGGCTACACCTTC. Combining the CDR3 with reference TRBV11-2 and TRBJ1-2 gives the whole variable domain EAGVAQSPRYKIIEKRQSVAFWCNPISGHATLYWYQQILGQGPKLLIQFQNNGVVDDSQLPKDRFSAERLKGVDSTLKIQPAKLEDSAVYLCASSQRGGGGGYTFGSGTRLTVV.

The chain recombines TRBV4-1 with TRBJ2-5, with 11 bases fitting TRBD1. CDR1 MGHRA and CDR2 YSYEKL come from the germline V gene. The CDR3 has 15 residues. The V gene end was trimmed by 3 bases and the J gene end by 5 bases; junction bases not matched to a gene: 5. Written as DNA, the CDR3 is TGCGCCAGCAGCCAGGGGACAGGGGGAGTCGAGACCCAGTACTTC. Its translation: CASSQGTGGVETQYF.

For this clone: An end of the junction differs from the germline gene, which may be a read error. The CDR3 DNA sequence: TGTTCCAGCAGCTTAGGTAGAGGAAGCACCTTC. It codes for CSSSLGRGSTF. The J gene is TRBJ1-2, the V gene TRBV7-9; D is ambiguous. CDR1 is SEHNR, CDR2 FQNEAQ, per germline (reference sequence). The CDR3 loop spans 11 amino acids.

The chain links TRBV11-1 to TRBJ2-7; the D gene is possibly TRBD1 (6 bases). This CDR3 is built from 13 residues. Germline CDR1 reads SGHAT; CDR2 reads FQDESV (reference sequence). V was cut by 5 bases and J by 6 bases, with 14 bases left in between. CDR3: CASSTLQGGEQYF. The DNA for the CDR3 is TGTGCCAGCAGCACCCTACAGGGTGGCGAGCAGTACTTC.

About this clone itself: This sample includes further DNA sequences coding for the same CDR3. The chain has TRBV11-2 and TRBJ1-5, with TRBD1 matching 8 bases. V lost 5 bases, J lost 2 bases, and 5 bases stayed unmatched. CDR1 is SGHAT, CDR2 FQNNGV, per germline. The CDR3 loop spans 15 amino acids. The CDR3 loop reads CASSLGTGRNQPQHF. CDR3 bases: TGTGCCAGCAGCCTCGGGACAGGACGCAATCAGCCCCAGCATTTT.